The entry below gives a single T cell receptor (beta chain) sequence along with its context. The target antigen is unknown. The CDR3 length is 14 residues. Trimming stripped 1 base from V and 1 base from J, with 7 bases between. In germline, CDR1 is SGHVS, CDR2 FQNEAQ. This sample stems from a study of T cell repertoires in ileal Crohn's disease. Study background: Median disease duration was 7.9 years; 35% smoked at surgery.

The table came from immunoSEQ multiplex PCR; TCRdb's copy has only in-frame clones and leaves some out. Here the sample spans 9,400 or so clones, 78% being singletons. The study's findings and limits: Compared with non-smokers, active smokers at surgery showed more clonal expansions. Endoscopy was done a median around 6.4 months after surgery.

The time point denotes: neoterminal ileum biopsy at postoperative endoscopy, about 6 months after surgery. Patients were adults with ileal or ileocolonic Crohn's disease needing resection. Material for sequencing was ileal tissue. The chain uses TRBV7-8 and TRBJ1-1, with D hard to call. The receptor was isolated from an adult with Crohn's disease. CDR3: CASSLVRENTEAFF. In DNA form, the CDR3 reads TGTGCCAGCAGCTTAGTGAGGGAGAACACTGAAGCTTTCTTT.